One sample yielded the 25 T cell receptor beta chains listed below, sequenced in a study of cytomegalovirus exposure and HLA in healthy donors. Primers for the PCR totalled 60 Vbeta and 13 Jbeta. The table came from immunoSEQ multiplex PCR; TCRdb's copy has only in-frame clones and leaves some out. The sample includes 70,000 or so clones. Material: PBMCs. The receptor set was obtained from a boy younger than 18 in good health and CMV-seronegative.

The chain is built from TRBV10-3 and TRBJ2-2; possibly TRBD2 for D (6 bases). The CDR3 is made up of 16 amino acids. Looked up from germline, CDR1 is ENHRY and CDR2 is SYGVKD. Trimming pared 6 bases from V and 1 base from J, leaving 15 bases between. Here the CDR3 DNA reads TGTGCCATCAGGAGACGGGCGGGAAGGAACACCGGGGAGCTGTTTTTT. Amino acid sequence: CAIRRRAGRNTGELFF.

The chain recombines TRBV4-3 with TRBJ2-7; 8 nucleotides align to TRBD2. Germline V CDR1 and CDR2: LGHNA, YSLEER. Germline trimming cut 4 bases from V and 7 bases from J; bases unmatched to any gene: 15. This CDR3 has 16 residues. CDR3 in DNA: TGCGCCAGCAGCCTAACTTCGGGAGGGTCTCTCTCGGAGCAGTACTTC. This translates into CASSLTSGGSLSEQYF.

Concerning this clone itself: This CDR3 is also generated by other DNA sequences in the sample. The CDR3 region is CASSQAGTDYGYTF. The CDR3 coding sequence is TGCGCCAGCAGCCAAGCCGGGACAGACTATGGCTACACCTTC. The genes are TRBV4-1 and TRBJ1-2, with 7 positions matching TRBD1. The CDR3 length is 14 residues. J lost 3 bases, V lost 1 base, and 2 bases had no gene match. Per germline, CDR1 MGHRA and CDR2 YSYEKL.

The gene calls are TRBV5-5 and TRBJ1-3; D remains ambiguous. The CDR3 sequence is 12 residues long. Germline V gene data show CDR1 as SGHKS and CDR2 as YYEKEE (reference sequence). Between the trimmed V and J ends, which lost 4 bases and 8 bases, there was a span of 10 bases. CDR3 in DNA: TGTGCCAGCAGCCTCTTGGCCCACACCATATATTTT. It yields the protein CASSLLAHTIYF. The entire variable domain, with the rest obtained from reference TRBV5-5 and TRBJ1-3, is as follows: DAGVTQSPTHLIKTRGQQVTLRCSPISGHKSVSWYQQVLGQGPQFIFQYYEKEERGRGNFPDRFSARQFPNYSSELNVNALLLGDSALYLCASSLLAHTIYFGEGSWLTVV.

The CDR3 spells CASSWKPGTHFNEQFF. In nucleotides, the CDR3 is TGTGCCAGCAGTTGGAAGCCGGGGACACACTTTAATGAGCAGTTCTTC. V gene TRBV6-6 combines with J gene TRBJ2-1, with TRBD1 as a possible D gene (6 bases). With 4 bases removed from V and 7 bases from J, the gap between germline ends came to 20 bases. The germline V gene encodes CDR1 MNHNY and CDR2 SVGAGI (reference sequence). CDR3 length: 16 amino acids.

The chain links TRBV18 to TRBJ1-6; D ambiguous. Per the germline V gene, CDR1 is KGHSH and CDR2 is LQKENI. Trimming stripped 2 bases from V and 6 bases from J, with 8 bases between. This CDR3 is built from 14 residues. The CDR3: CASSPTQVNSPLHF. In DNA form, the CDR3 reads TGTGCCAGCTCACCAACGCAGGTTAATTCACCCCTCCACTTT.

The CDR3 sequence: CASSRRGGEGEQFF. The CDR3 DNA is TGTGCCAGCAGCCGACGTGGGGGGGAGGGTGAGCAGTTCTTC. This rearrangement joins TRBV14 to TRBJ2-1; 7 bases line up with TRBD2. Germline CDR1 is SGHDN and CDR2 is FVKESK. The CDR3 has 14 amino acids. V lost 4 bases, J lost 9 bases, and 9 bases stayed unmatched.

The V gene is TRBV4-1, the J gene TRBJ2-7, with 10 positions matching TRBD1. This CDR3 spans 15 amino acids. Germline V CDR1 and CDR2: MGHRA, YSYEKL. Trimming took 3 bases from V and 2 from J; bases not matched to a gene: 4. As DNA, the CDR3 is TGCGCCAGCAGCCACTCCGGGACAGGGGCCTACGAGCAGTACTTC. Its translation is CASSHSGTGAYEQYF.

The chain links TRBV19 to TRBJ1-6; 10 nucleotides align to TRBD1. Germline values: CDR1 LNHDA, CDR2 SQIVND (reference sequence). V lost 6 bases to trimming and J lost 9 bases; unmatched junction nucleotides: 5. CDR3 length: 14 residues. CDR3 protein: CASRGTGEVSPLHF. In nucleotides, the CDR3 is TGTGCCAGTAGGGGGACAGGGGAAGTTTCACCCCTCCACTTT.

The V and J genes are TRBV6-1 and TRBJ1-1, with 7 bases matching TRBD1. V lost 1 base, J lost 0 bases, and 2 bases stayed unmatched. The CDR3 is 15 amino acids. Germline V gene data show CDR1 as MNHNS and CDR2 as SASEGT. DNA for the CDR3: TGTGCCAGCAGTGAAGACAGGGGAATGAACACTGAAGCTTTCTTT. Protein sequence: CASSEDRGMNTEAFF.

The V gene is TRBV7-9, the J gene TRBJ2-3; 11 nucleotides match TRBD2. The germline gives CDR1 SEHNR, CDR2 FQNEAQ (reference sequence). This CDR3 has 16 amino acids. J was trimmed by 1 base and V by 0 bases; bases with no gene match: 0. Here the CDR3 reads CASSLALAGGTDTQYF. The CDR3 region has the DNA TGTGCCAGCAGCTTAGCACTAGCGGGGGGCACAGATACGCAGTATTTT.

This chain joins TRBV6-4 and TRBJ2-3, with 8 bases lining up with TRBD1. Germline CDR1 reads MRHNA; CDR2 reads SNTAGT. Trimming took 0 bases from V and 8 from J; bases not matched to a gene: 4. This CDR3 spans 14 amino acids. The CDR3 loop is CASSDSLQGATQYF. DNA of the CDR3: TGTGCCAGCAGTGACTCGCTGCAGGGGGCTACGCAGTATTTT.

This sequence joins TRBV19 and TRBJ2-1; the D is unclear. Germline assignment: CDR1 LNHDA and CDR2 SQIVND (reference sequence). The CDR3 runs 16 residues. Trimming removed 3 bases from V and 0 bases from J, with 12 bases in between. CDR3 nucleotides: TGTGCCAGTAGTATCCCCACTCCGAGCTCCTACAATGAGCAGTTCTTC. As protein: CASSIPTPSSYNEQFF.

This chain connects TRBV9 to TRBJ2-5; a weak D match, TRBD1 (5 bases). Trimming removed 2 bases at V and 3 bases at J, with 8 bases between. Germline assignment: CDR1 SGDLS and CDR2 YYNGEE. The CDR3 extends over 13 amino acids. CDR3 nucleotide sequence: TGTGCCAGCAGCGTGGGGCAGGAAGAGACCCAGTACTTC. Protein sequence: CASSVGQEETQYF.

The rearrangement joins TRBV19 to TRBJ1-5, with D possibly being TRBD1 (6 bases). The CDR3 extends over 14 amino acids. V was cut by 5 bases and J by 1 base, with 9 bases left in between. CDR1 is LNHDA, CDR2 SQIVND, per germline (reference sequence). The DNA of the CDR3 is TGTGCCAGTAGTGTACAGGGAAGCAATCAGCCCCAGCATTTT. Protein product: CASSVQGSNQPQHF. Variable domain in full (rest from reference TRBV19 and TRBJ1-5): DGGITQSPKYLFRKEGQNVTLSCEQNLNHDAMYWYRQDPGQGLRLIYYSQIVNDFQKGDIAEGYSVSREKKESFPLTVTSAQKNPTAFYLCASSVQGSNQPQHFGDGTRLSIL.

To note about this clone: The sample carries other DNA sequences with the same CDR3. V usage is TRBV27 and J usage is TRBJ2-7, with TRBD1 matching over 9 bases. Per the germline V gene, CDR1 is MNHEY and CDR2 is SMNVEV (reference sequence). The length of the CDR3 is 19 residues. The J segment lost 2 bases and the V segment lost 6 bases, leaving 20 bases of the junction unmatched. The CDR3 sequence: CASRPPGTGNLRITYEQYF. The CDR3 nucleotides read TGTGCCAGCAGGCCCCCCGGGACAGGGAATCTCAGGATTACCTACGAGCAGTACTTC.

The rearrangement uses TRBV9 and TRBJ2-3; 7 bases agree with TRBD1. CDR1 and CDR2 (germline): SGDLS, YYNGEE. The CDR3 runs to 15 residues. Losses at the gene ends were 1 base for V and 2 bases for J; bases not matched to a gene: 4. CDR3 in amino acids: CASSVTGQFTDTQYF. CDR3 nucleotide sequence: TGTGCCAGCAGCGTAACGGGACAGTTCACAGATACGCAGTATTTT.

The CDR3 DNA sequence: TGTGCCAGTAGTATAGACAGGGCAACTAATGAAAAACTGTTTTTT. The encoded protein is CASSIDRATNEKLFF. This chain joins TRBV19 and TRBJ1-4, with D perhaps matching TRBD1 (5 bases). This CDR3 contains 15 residues. Germline loops: CDR1 LNHDA, CDR2 SQIVND (reference sequence). Trimming removed 0 bases from V and 0 bases from J, with 5 bases in between. The full variable domain, with the rest looked up from reference TRBV19 and TRBJ1-4, is DGGITQSPKYLFRKEGQNVTLSCEQNLNHDAMYWYRQDPGQGLRLIYYSQIVNDFQKGDIAEGYSVSREKKESFPLTVTSAQKNPTAFYLCASSIDRATNEKLFFGSGTQLSVL.

This chain joins TRBV7-3 and TRBJ2-1; TRBD2 matches 7 bases. The CDR3 loop spans 15 amino acids. Germline V gene data show CDR1 as SGHTA and CDR2 as FQGTGA. V shed 4 bases, J shed 5 bases, and the junction held 8 bases outside the gene matches. CDR3 residues: CASSSWTSNDNEQFF. In DNA, the CDR3 is TGTGCCAGCAGCTCCTGGACTAGTAACGACAATGAGCAGTTCTTC.

The rearrangement joins TRBV5-1 to TRBJ2-7; 8 positions agree with TRBD2. CDR1 SGHRS and CDR2 YFSETQ come from the germline V gene. V was clipped by 3 bases and J by 4 bases; unmatched bases: 18. The CDR3 consists of 18 residues. CDR3: CASSWRRAGGGTTYEQYF. CDR3 sequence (DNA): TGCGCCAGCAGCTGGCGCAGGGCCGGGGGGGGAACTACTTACGAGCAGTACTTC.

This chain connects TRBV7-9 to TRBJ1-2; no reliable D call. There are 14 residues in the CDR3. Germline V gives CDR1 SEHNR, CDR2 FQNEAQ (reference sequence). Trimming took off 6 bases at V and 7 bases at J, with 18 bases between the two ends. CDR3 in DNA: TGTGCCAGCAGAAACCGTCTATCGGTGTCTGGCTACACCTTC. This codes for CASRNRLSVSGYTF.

This chain joins TRBV2 and TRBJ2-5, with a possible D match to TRBD2 (6 bases). CDR1 and CDR2 (germline): SNHLY, FYNNEI. Trimming pared 7 bases from V and 1 base from J, leaving 16 bases between. CDR3 length: 15 amino acids. The CDR3 bases are TGTGCCAGCACCAATAGGGCGGGGATCCAAGAGACCCAGTACTTC. Its translation is CASTNRAGIQETQYF.

The chain has TRBV29-1 and TRBJ2-7, with D possibly being TRBD2 (6 bases). Trimming took off 3 bases at V and 3 bases at J, with 9 bases between the two ends. The CDR3 totals 12 residues. CDR1 and CDR2 from the germline V gene are SQVTM and ANQGSEA. The chain's CDR3 is CSVDGGNYEQYF. The CDR3 DNA reads as TGCAGCGTTGACGGGGGAAACTACGAGCAGTACTTC.

The rearrangement links TRBV7-2 to TRBJ1-2, with 11 bases aligning to TRBD1. The CDR3 extends over 18 amino acids. V was pared by 5 bases and J by 3 bases, with 14 bases of the junction left unmatched. Germline V gene data show CDR1 as SGHTA and CDR2 as FQGNSA. CDR3 bases: TGTGCCAGCAGCCCGCGGGGACAGGGGGTGGGACTGGACTATGGCTACACCTTC. It specifies CASSPRGQGVGLDYGYTF.

The chain is built from TRBV19 and TRBJ1-3; D is possibly TRBD1 (6 bases). The CDR3 length is 15 residues. Germline V gene lookup returns CDR1 LNHDA and CDR2 SQIVND (reference sequence). The germline V and J ends were trimmed by 4 bases and 3 bases, with 13 bases remaining between them. CDR3 coding DNA: TGTGCCAGTAGTAGACACAGGGATATTGGAAACACCATATATTTT. As protein: CASSRHRDIGNTIYF.